This record concerns one T cell receptor beta chain sequence. Its antigen is currently unknown. This specimen comes from a study of CD8 T cells in ankylosing spondylitis. Study-wide points: In ankylosing spondylitis blood, a motif of roughly eight highly homologous TCR beta variants appeared characteristic. Disease-linked clones reportedly showed significant enrichment in matched ankylosing spondylitis synovial fluid.

Each CDR3 protein gets one entry after TCRdb re-called the 5' RACE reads with MiXCR. The repertoire has about 750,000 distinct CDR3 sequences, under 20% of them found once; the top ten carry approximately 18%. Germline V gene sequence: CDR1 SGHNT, CDR2 YYREEE (reference sequence). The CDR3 consists of 13 residues. V lost 4 bases and J lost 9; bases outside the gene matches: 7. Sequencing input: blood, either unsorted or a sorted T cell fraction (not recorded which). The V call is TRBV5-4, the J call TRBJ1-1; 9 bases match TRBD1. The sequence came from a male donor with ankylosing spondylitis. The CDR3 loop is CASSLDRGVKAFF. The CDR3 coding sequence is TGTGCCAGCAGCCTGGACAGGGGCGTAAAAGCTTTCTTT.